The 6 T cell receptor beta chains below come from one sample, sequenced in a study of T cell repertoires in cytomegalovirus infection. No antigen has been identified for these receptors. TCRdb re-called the reads with MiXCR, one entry per CDR3 protein. The sample includes hundreds of thousands of distinct CDR3 sequences, about 33% seen only once; the top ten take about 20%. The sequencing here drew on cultured PBMCs, taken from culture after CMV antigen stimulation. These receptors were obtained from a human donor in good health (CMV status not recorded). Some clones in this sample may be carry-over from other donors' samples.

This clonotype was detected a few times. The rearrangement uses TRBV28 and TRBJ2-7; TRBD1 matches 7 bases. V lost 6 bases and J lost 0; bases outside the gene matches: 5. This CDR3 is 14 amino acids long. Germline CDR1 and CDR2: MDHEN and SYDVKM. CDR3 DNA: TGTGCCAGCAGGTCGACAGGGAGCTCCTACGAGCAGTACTTC. This sequence encodes CASRSTGSSYEQYF.

The chain employs TRBV2 and TRBJ2-3, with D perhaps matching TRBD2 (6 bases). The CDR3 covers 17 residues. Germline-derived CDR1 and CDR2 are SNHLY and FYNNEI. Trimming cost V 0 bases and J 0 bases, with 13 bases left between them. DNA for the CDR3: TGTGCCAGCAGTGAAGCCTGGGTTGGAGGGAGCACAGATACGCAGTATTTT. Protein sequence: CASSEAWVGGSTDTQYF.

A few counts support this clonotype. The chain uses TRBV7-9 and TRBJ2-1; no reliable D call. Germline CDR1 SEHNR, CDR2 FQNEAQ (reference sequence). CDR3 length equals 15 residues. The germline V and J ends were trimmed by 1 base and 4 bases, with 11 bases remaining between them. The CDR3 coding sequence is TGTGCCAGCAGCTTAGGATTTCTGAGGTACAATGAGCAGTTCTTC. The encoded protein is CASSLGFLRYNEQFF. The complete variable domain, with remaining parts taken from reference TRBV7-9 and TRBJ2-1, reads DTGVSQNPRHKITKRGQNVTFRCDPISEHNRLYWYRQTLGQGPEFLTYFQNEAQLEKSRLLSDRFSAERPKGSFSTLEIQRTEQGDSAMYLCASSLGFLRYNEQFFGPGTRLTVL.

This sequence joins TRBV4-1 and TRBJ1-1; D may be TRBD1 (5 bases). Germline values: CDR1 MGHRA, CDR2 YSYEKL. Trimming removed 3 bases at V and 1 base at J, with 9 bases between. The CDR3 is made up of 14 amino acids. CDR3 sequence: CASSQSGTNTEAFF. DNA for the CDR3: TGCGCCAGCAGCCAGTCAGGGACGAACACTGAAGCTTTCTTT.

This clonotype has only a few counts. J is TRBJ1-5 and V is TRBV12-3 or TRBV12-4, with D maybe TRBD1 (6 bases). The CDR3 has 13 amino acids. V was shortened by 5 bases and J by 8 bases, with 13 bases between the two germline ends. The DNA of the CDR3 is TGTGCCAGCAGTAGGGGGGGGGAAGAGCCCCAGCATTTT. Translating gives CASSRGGEEPQHF.

The rearrangement joins TRBV10-3 to TRBJ1-1, with 8 bases identical to TRBD1. The V segment lost 0 bases and the J segment 1 base; nucleotides outside the gene matches: 7. Germline values: CDR1 ENHRY, CDR2 SYGVKD. This CDR3 is built from 17 residues. CDR3 sequence: CAISESPGTGPNTEAFF. CDR3 DNA: TGTGCCATCAGTGAGTCGCCGGGGACAGGACCGAACACTGAAGCTTTCTTT.